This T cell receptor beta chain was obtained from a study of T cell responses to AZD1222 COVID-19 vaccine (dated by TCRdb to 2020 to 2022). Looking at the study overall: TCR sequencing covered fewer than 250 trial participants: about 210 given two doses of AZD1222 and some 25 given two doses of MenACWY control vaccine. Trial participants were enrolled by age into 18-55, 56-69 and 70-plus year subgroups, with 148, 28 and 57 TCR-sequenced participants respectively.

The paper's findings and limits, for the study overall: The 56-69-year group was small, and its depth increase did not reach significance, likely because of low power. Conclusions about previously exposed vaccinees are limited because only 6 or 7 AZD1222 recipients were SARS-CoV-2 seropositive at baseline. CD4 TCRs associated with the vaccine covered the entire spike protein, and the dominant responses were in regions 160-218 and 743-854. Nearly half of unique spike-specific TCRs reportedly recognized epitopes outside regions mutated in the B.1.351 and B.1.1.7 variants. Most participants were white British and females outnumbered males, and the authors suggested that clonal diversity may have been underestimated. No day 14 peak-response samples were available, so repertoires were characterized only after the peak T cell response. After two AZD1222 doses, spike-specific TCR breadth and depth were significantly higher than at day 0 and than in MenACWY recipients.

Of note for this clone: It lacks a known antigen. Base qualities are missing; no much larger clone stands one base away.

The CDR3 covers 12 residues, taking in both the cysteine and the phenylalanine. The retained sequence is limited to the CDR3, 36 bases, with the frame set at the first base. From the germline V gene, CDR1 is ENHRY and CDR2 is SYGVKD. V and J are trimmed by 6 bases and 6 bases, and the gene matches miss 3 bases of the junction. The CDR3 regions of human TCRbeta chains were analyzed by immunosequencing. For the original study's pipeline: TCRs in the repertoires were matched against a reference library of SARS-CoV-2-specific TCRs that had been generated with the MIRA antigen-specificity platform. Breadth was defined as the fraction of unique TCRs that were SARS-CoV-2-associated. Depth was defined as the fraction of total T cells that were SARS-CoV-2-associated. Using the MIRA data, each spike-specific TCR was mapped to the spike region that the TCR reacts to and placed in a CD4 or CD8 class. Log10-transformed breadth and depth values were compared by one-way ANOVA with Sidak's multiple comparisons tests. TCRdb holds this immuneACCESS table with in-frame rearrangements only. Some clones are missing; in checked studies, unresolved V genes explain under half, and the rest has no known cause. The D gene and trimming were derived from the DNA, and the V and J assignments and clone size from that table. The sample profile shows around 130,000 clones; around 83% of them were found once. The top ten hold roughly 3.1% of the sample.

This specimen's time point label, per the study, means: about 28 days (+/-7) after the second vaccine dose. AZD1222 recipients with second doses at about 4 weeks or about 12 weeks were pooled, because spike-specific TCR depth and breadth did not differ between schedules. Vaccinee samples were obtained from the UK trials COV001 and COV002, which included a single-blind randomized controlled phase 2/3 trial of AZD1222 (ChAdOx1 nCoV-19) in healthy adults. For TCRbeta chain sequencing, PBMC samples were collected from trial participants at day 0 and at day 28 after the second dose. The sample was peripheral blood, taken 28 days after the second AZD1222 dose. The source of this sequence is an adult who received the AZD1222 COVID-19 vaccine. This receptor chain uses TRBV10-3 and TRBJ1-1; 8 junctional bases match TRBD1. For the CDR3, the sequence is CAISQGAAEAFF. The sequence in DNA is TGTGCCATCAGCCAGGGGGCGGCTGAAGCTTTCTTT.